The source of this T cell receptor (beta chain) is a study of glioma-infiltrating T cells (TCRdb year 2016). About the study as a whole: Low-grade gliomas were WHO grade II oligodendrogliomas or astrocytomas, and glioblastomas were WHO grade IV tumors sampled at initial rather than recurrent diagnosis. Before surgery, glioma patients were given dexamethasone for six or fewer days. For blood libraries, the target was roughly 4.5- to 11-fold sequencing coverage of about 920,000 peripheral T cells. Glioma tissue, non-neoplastic brain tissue and matched peripheral blood mononuclear cells were used as sources from which TCR alpha- and beta-chain repertoires were sequenced. To measure divergence between tissue and blood T-cell populations, each tissue-infiltrating repertoire was compared with the peripheral blood repertoire of the same patient. Three low-grade glioma patients, roughly 8 primary glioblastoma patients and three non-glioma patients contributing non-neoplastic brain tissue were included in the paired cohort. Broader findings and caveats from the paper: A signature set of shared blood CDR3 motifs marked patients with low tissue-blood divergence and was depleted in highly divergent patients. Tissue and blood shared very few CDR3 sequences, a result attributed to high CDR3 diversity and limited sampling. VJ-independent divergence between tissue and blood was below expectation in non-neoplastic patients but above expectation in all gliomas, especially low-grade gliomas. Group comparisons were based on small numbers of patients: three non-neoplastic, three low-grade glioma and 7 to 9 glioblastoma patients.

A distance of 14 bases separates the germline ends of V and J, which lose 5 bases and 7 bases respectively. The CDR3 contains 13 residues, cysteine and phenylalanine counted. Here the CDR3 DNA is all that survives: 39 bases in frame from base 1. The CDR1 and CDR2 encoded by the germline V gene (reference sequence) are SEHNR and FQNEAQ. Immediately after resection, surgical brain or tumor specimens were cryofrozen in liquid nitrogen, and peripheral blood cells were collected at the same time. This clonotype has a handful of counts. It lacks a known antigen. It has no much larger one-base neighbor in the sample; base qualities were not kept. The iRepertoire nested amplicon-rescue multiplex PCR (arm-PCR) platform was used to amplify TCR alpha and beta CDR3 regions from RNA. The input for one-step reverse transcription and amplification was about 95-450 ng of either tissue mRNA or PBMC total RNA. Following bead purification, Illumina adapters were added through a secondary multiplex PCR, and the libraries were then gel-purified between 200 and 400 bp. Libraries carried internal 6-nucleotide barcodes used for demultiplexing. Sequencing of the libraries was done on an Illumina MiSeq using 2x220 or 2x250 nucleotide paired-end reads. The authors processed their data as follows. Paired reads were merged using FLASH 1.2.11 and aligned with BWA-MEM to the GRCh37 human genome, and TRA and TRB reads were then extracted. V and J assignment used an IMGT-derived reference of cassette sequences and CDR3 motifs that included pseudogenes. Reads were translated in three frames, and productive CDR3s were defined as those with a C...FGXG motif and no stop codons. Clonotypes were defined as unique combinations of V-J cassette pair and CDR3 amino acid sequence. Reads were filtered by Hamming distance, thresholded by each sample's sequence error rate in mapped regions. TCRdb reprocessing: public reads trimmed at Q25 with fastp, clones called with MiXCR, in-frame beta chains kept. Each entry is one CDR3 protein sequence, shown with its most common DNA and genes. The V and J calls shown here were made by TCRdb, not taken from the authors' results. The sample has approximately 400,000 distinct CDR3 sequences on record, more than 35% of them singletons. The ten most abundant clones make up approximately 12% of the sample.

This sequence originates from a human donor with low-grade glioma or glioblastoma, undergoing nonglioma brain surgery, or in good health (not recorded which). The sequence links TRBV7-9 to TRBJ1-2; a tentative D call is TRBD1 (5 bases match). The sequenced material came from glioma tissue, nonneoplastic brain tissue, or PBMCs (not recorded which). The nucleotide sequence reads as follows: TGTGCCAGCAGCCCCCCATGGGGGAGTGGCTACACCTTC. Translation gives CASSPPWGSGYTF.